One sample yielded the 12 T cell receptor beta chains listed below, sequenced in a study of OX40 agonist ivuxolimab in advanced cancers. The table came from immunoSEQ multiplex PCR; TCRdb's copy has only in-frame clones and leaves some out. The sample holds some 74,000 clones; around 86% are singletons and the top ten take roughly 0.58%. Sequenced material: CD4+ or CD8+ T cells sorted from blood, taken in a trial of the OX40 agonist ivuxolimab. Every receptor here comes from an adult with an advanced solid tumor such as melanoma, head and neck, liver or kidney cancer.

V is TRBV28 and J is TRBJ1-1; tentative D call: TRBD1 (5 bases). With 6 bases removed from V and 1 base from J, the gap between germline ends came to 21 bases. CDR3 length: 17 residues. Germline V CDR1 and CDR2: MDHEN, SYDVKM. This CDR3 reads CASRPSAGGAPNTEAFF. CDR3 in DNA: TGTGCCAGCAGACCATCCGCGGGAGGGGCCCCGAACACTGAAGCTTTCTTT.

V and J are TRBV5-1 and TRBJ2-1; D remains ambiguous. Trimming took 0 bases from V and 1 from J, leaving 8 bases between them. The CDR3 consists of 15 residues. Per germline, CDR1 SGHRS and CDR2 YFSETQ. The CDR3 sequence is CASSLGGSSYNEQFF. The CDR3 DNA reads TGCGCCAGCAGCTTGGGGGGATCTTCCTACAATGAGCAGTTCTTC.

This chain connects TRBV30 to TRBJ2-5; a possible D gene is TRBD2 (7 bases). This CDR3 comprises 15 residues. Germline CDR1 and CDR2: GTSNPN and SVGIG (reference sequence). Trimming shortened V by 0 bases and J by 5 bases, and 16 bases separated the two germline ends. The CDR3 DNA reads TGTGCCTGGAGTGTAGGAGGCGGGGGCCGGGAGACCCAGTACTTC. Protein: CAWSVGGGGRETQYF.

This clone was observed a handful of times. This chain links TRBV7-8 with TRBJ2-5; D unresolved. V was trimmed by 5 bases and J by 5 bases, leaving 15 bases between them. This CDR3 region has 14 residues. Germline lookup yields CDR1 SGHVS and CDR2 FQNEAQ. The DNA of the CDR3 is TGTGCCAGCAGCCCTCGGCAGGTACGGGAGACCCAGTACTTC. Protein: CASSPRQVRETQYF.

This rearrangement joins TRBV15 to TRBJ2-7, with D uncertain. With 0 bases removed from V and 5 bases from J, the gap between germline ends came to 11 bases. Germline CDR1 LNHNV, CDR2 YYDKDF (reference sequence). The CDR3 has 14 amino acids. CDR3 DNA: TGTGCCACCAGCAGAGATGCCGGACGGAACGAGCAGTACTTC. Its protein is CATSRDAGRNEQYF. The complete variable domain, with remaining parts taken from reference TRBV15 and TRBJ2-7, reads DAMVIQNPRYQVTQFGKPVTLSCSQTLNHNVMYWYQQKSSQAPKLLFHYYDKDFNNEADTPDNFQSRRPNTSFCFLDIRSPGLGDTAMYLCATSRDAGRNEQYFGPGTRLTVT.

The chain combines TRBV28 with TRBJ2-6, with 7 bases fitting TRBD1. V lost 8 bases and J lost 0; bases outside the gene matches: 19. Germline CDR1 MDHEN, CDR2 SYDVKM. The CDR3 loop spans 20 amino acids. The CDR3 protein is CASPFFSRDSPFSGANVLTF. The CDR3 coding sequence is TGTGCCAGCCCCTTCTTTTCCCGGGACAGCCCTTTCTCTGGGGCCAACGTCCTGACTTTC.

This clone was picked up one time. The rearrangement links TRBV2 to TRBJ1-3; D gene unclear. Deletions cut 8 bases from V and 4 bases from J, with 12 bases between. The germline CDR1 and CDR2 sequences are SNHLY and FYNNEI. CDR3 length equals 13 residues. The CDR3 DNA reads TGTGCCAGCCGGGCGGGCAGAGGAAACACCATATATTTT. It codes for CASRAGRGNTIYF.

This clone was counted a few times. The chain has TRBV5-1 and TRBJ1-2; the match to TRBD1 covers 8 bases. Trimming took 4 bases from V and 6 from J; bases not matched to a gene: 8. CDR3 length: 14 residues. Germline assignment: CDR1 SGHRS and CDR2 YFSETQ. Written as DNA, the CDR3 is TGCGCCAGCAGCCCCGGGGCAGGGGGCAATGGCTACACCTTC. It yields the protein CASSPGAGGNGYTF.

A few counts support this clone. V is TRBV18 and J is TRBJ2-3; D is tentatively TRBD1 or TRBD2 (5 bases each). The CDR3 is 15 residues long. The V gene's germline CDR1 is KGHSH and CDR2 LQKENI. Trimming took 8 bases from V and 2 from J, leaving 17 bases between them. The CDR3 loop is CASATGDGYTDTQYF. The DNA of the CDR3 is TGTGCCAGCGCAACCGGGGACGGGTACACAGATACGCAGTATTTT.

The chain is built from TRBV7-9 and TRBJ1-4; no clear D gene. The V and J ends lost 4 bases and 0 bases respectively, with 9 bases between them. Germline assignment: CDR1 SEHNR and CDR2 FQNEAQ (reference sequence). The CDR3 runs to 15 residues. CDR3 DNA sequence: TGTGCCAGCAGCTCTATACGTTCAACTAATGAAAAACTGTTTTTT. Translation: CASSSIRSTNEKLFF.

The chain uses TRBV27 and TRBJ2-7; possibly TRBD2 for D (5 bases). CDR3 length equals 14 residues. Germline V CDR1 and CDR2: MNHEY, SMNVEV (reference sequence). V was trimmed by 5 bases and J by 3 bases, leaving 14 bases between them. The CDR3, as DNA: TGTGCCAGCAGTCGACAAGCGAGCGGCTACGAGCAGTACTTC. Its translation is CASSRQASGYEQYF.

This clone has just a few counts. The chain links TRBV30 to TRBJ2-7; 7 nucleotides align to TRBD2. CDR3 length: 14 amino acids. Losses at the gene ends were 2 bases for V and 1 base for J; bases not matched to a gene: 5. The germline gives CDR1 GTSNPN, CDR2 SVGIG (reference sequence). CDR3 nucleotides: TGTGCCTGGAGTCGTGGGGGAGGGTCCTACGAGCAGTACTTC. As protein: CAWSRGGGSYEQYF.